This T cell receptor beta chain was recovered during a study of beta chain features in type 1 diabetes. With V trimmed by 4 bases and J by 1 base, 2 bases remained unmatched. The CDR3 covers 14 residues. Per the germline V gene, CDR1 is MNHNS and CDR2 is SASEGT. The isolated RNA, all of it, was reverse transcribed, so expressed TCRB transcripts were what got sequenced. Method: immunoSEQ multiplex PCR; TCRdb's copy keeps in-frame clones and lacks some. The sample shows under 800,000 clones, roughly 15% of them seen only once. The source material was naive CD4+ T cells from blood. The chain carries TRBV6-1 and TRBJ2-5; 8 nucleotides match TRBD1. The origin of this receptor is a man younger than 35 in good health. The CDR3 DNA sequence: TGTGCCAGCAGTGGGACAGGGAGCCAAGAGACCCAGTACTTC. This translates into CASSGTGSQETQYF.